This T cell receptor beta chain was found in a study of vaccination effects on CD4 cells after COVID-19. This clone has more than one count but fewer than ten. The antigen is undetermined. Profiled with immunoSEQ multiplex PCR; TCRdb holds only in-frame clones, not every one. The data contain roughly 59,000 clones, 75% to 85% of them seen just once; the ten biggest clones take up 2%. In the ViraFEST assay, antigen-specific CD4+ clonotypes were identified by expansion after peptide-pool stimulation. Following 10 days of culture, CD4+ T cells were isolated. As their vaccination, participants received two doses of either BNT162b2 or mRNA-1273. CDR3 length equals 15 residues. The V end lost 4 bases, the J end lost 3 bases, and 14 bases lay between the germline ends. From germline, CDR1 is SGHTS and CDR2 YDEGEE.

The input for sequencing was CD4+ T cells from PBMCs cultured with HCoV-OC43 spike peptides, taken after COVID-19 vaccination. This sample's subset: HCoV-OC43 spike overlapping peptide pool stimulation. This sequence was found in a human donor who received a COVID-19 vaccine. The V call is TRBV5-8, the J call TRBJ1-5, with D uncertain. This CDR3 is CASSDQTEFNQPQHF. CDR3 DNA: TGTGCCAGCAGCGATCAGACGGAATTCAATCAGCCCCAGCATTTT. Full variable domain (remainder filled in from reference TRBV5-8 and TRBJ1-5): EAGVTQSPTHLIKTRGQQATLRCSPISGHTSVYWYQQALGLGLQFLLWYDEGEERNRGNFPPRFSGRQFPNYSSELNVNALELEDSALYLCASSDQTEFNQPQHFGDGTRLSIL.